This TCR beta chain is from a study of shared clonotypes between healthy human individuals. Study-wide background: A donor's plate count was three for CD4 naive and three for CD4 memory; CD8 naive had two and CD8 memory one. Study results and caveats: Limitation of the genetic and exposure-history diversity represented came from the few donors. Sampling covered blood only; tissue repertoires likely differ.

Naive-designated CD8 cells lacked CD45RO, were positively enriched for CCR7, and omitted terminally differentiated effector memory CD45RA+ cells. The CDR3 has 14 amino acids. CDR1 and CDR2 (germline): MNHEY, SMNVEV (reference sequence). The V segment lost 5 bases and the J segment 7 bases; nucleotides outside the gene matches: 6. Sequenced by immunoSEQ multiplex PCR; TCRdb stores in-frame clones only, minus some. The table records around 640,000 clones, about 95% of them present only once. This clone was recorded once. The antigen is undetermined. The TCR sequence derives from a woman aged 30 to 39 in good health. This chain uses TRBV27 with TRBJ2-7; TRBD1 matches at 12 bases. The sample consisted of naive CD8+ T cells sorted from blood. CDR3 loop: CASSPGQGAWEQYF. The CDR3 bases are TGTGCCAGCAGTCCGGGACAGGGGGCTTGGGAGCAGTACTTC.